The table lists the clone carrying this T cell receptor (beta chain) with a count of one. This record belongs to a study of blood T cell repertoires in COVID-19. Whole-study context: The United States, Italy and Spain supplied acute and convalescent COVID-19 samples. T cells, B-cell-depleted T cells, or PBMCs provided the cDNA or gDNA that served as material.

The germline V gene has CDR1 MDHEN and CDR2 SYDVKM. CDR3 length: 16 amino acids. V trimming: 2 bases; J trimming: 0 bases; junction bases outside the gene matches: 4. Study processing details: The authors estimated nucleated cell counts from reference gene primer amplification. The repertoire was sequenced with immunoSEQ multiplex PCR; TCRdb's copy has only in-frame clones and lacks some. That table is the source of V, J and clone size, and D and trimming were worked out from the DNA. The repertoire holds under 200,000 clones, 80% to 90% seen once, with around an eighth in the top ten. What was sequenced was peripheral blood. V is TRBV28 and J is TRBJ1-3, with 7 positions matching TRBD1. The origin of this receptor is a man between 25 and 39 years old with active or convalescent COVID-19. The CDR3 sequence: CASSLTGQFSGNTIYF. Written as DNA, the CDR3 is TGTGCCAGCAGTTTAACGGGACAGTTCTCTGGAAACACCATATATTTT. The full variable domain, rest sourced from reference TRBV28 and TRBJ1-3, is DVKVTQSSRYLVKRTGEKVFLECVQDMDHENMFWYRQDPGLGLRLIYFSYDVKMKEKGDIPEGYSVSREKKERFSLILESASTNQTSMYLCASSLTGQFSGNTIYFGEGSWLTVV.